This passage covers 31 T cell receptor beta chains from one sample sequenced in a study of vaccination and CD4 T cells after COVID-19. These receptors have no identified antigens. Oncomine TCR Beta short-read sequencing was applied to DNA from cultured CD4+ T cells. TCRdb processed the PCR reads anew with MiXCR; each CDR3 protein has one entry. The sample consists of around 7,100 distinct CDR3 sequences, 45% to 60% of them appearing once. Treatment defined: roughly nine-day PBMC culture with coronavirus spike peptide pools or control peptides (ViraFEST assay). Before the COVID-19 pandemic (2011-2018), CD4+ T cells were obtained from the unexposed donor. The source material was CD4+ T cells from blood, cultured in vitro. The receptors here all came from a human donor in good health.

The chain combines TRBV30 with TRBJ2-7; 7 bases match TRBD2. Germline CDR1 and CDR2: GTSNPN and SVGIG (reference sequence). The CDR3 has 13 amino acids. Trimming took 2 bases from V and 2 from J; bases not matched to a gene: 3. CDR3 in amino acids: CAWSRGVTYEQYF. The CDR3 DNA reads TGTGCCTGGAGTCGGGGGGTGACCTACGAGCAGTACTTC. Looking up the rest from reference TRBV30 and TRBJ2-7 gives the full variable domain: SQTIHQWPATLVQPVGSPLSLECTVEGTSNPNLYWYRQAAGRGLQLLFYSVGIGQISSEVPQNLSASRPQDRQFILSSKKLLLSDSGFYLCAWSRGVTYEQYFGPGTRLTVT.

The rearrangement joins TRBV11-2 to TRBJ1-6; 8 bases map to TRBD1. With V trimmed by 5 bases and J by 8 bases, 8 bases remained unmatched. Looked up from germline, CDR1 is SGHAT and CDR2 is FQNNGV. CDR3 size: 15 residues. The CDR3 DNA reads TGTGCCAGCAGCGTCAACCAGGGGGCCGATTCACCCCTCCACTTT. It encodes CASSVNQGADSPLHF.

The V and J genes are TRBV6-2 or TRBV6-3 and TRBJ2-2; D perhaps matches TRBD2 (6 bases). Germline values: CDR1 MNHEY, CDR2 SVGEGT. The CDR3 runs to 15 residues. V shed 2 bases and J shed 7 bases, with 14 bases lying between them. CDR3 protein: CASSYPGLRGGELFF. The CDR3 DNA reads TGTGCCAGCAGTTACCCGGGACTCCGGGGCGGGGAGCTGTTTTTT.

This chain uses TRBV29-1 with TRBJ1-1, with 9 bases fitting TRBD1. CDR3 length: 12 residues. V lost 7 bases to trimming and J lost 3 bases; unmatched junction nucleotides: 3. Germline V lookup: CDR1 SQVTM, CDR2 ANQGSEA. DNA for the CDR3: TGCAGCGCTCGGACAGGGGACACTGAAGCTTTCTTT. Its protein is CSARTGDTEAFF.

This clonotype was found a few times. This chain connects TRBV11-2 to TRBJ1-2; no definite D call. Trimming shortened V by 5 bases and J by 6 bases, and 7 bases separated the two germline ends. This CDR3 spans 11 amino acids. Germline assignment: CDR1 SGHAT and CDR2 FQNNGV. CDR3 residues: CASSALDGYTF. CDR3 nucleotide sequence: TGTGCCAGCAGCGCACTGGATGGCTACACCTTC.

V usage is TRBV12-3 or TRBV12-4 and J usage is TRBJ1-3, with D hard to call. V was cut by 2 bases and J by 3 bases, with 5 bases left in between. The CDR3 spans 13 residues. The CDR3 protein is CASSLRDGNTIYF. The CDR3 DNA sequence: TGTGCCAGCAGTTTACGGGATGGAAACACCATATATTTT.

The V and J genes are TRBV4-1 and TRBJ1-2; no clear D. The CDR3 runs to 15 residues. Trimming shortened V by 5 bases and J by 5 bases, and 18 bases separated the two germline ends. The germline CDR1 and CDR2 sequences are MGHRA and YSYEKL. CDR3: CASSFLADPSYGYTF. The CDR3, as DNA: TGCGCCAGCAGCTTTTTGGCAGACCCCTCATATGGCTACACCTTC.

This clonotype appeared once. The chain uses TRBV5-4 and TRBJ2-3, with a weak D call TRBD1 (5 bases). V lost 0 bases, J lost 1 base, and 9 bases lay in between. This CDR3 has 15 residues. Looked up from germline, CDR1 is SGHNT and CDR2 is YYREEE (reference sequence). CDR3 nucleotides: TGTGCCAGCAGCTTGGTGGACATACGCACAGATACGCAGTATTTT. Its protein product is CASSLVDIRTDTQYF.

The chain employs TRBV18 and TRBJ1-5, with D perhaps TRBD1 (5 bases). CDR1 and CDR2 from the germline V gene are KGHSH and LQKENI. The V end lost 6 bases, the J end lost 0 bases, and 12 bases lay between the germline ends. The CDR3 is 15 amino acids. CDR3 sequence: CASSLTVNSNQPQHF. The CDR3 DNA sequence: TGTGCCAGCTCGCTGACAGTCAATAGCAATCAGCCCCAGCATTTT.

This chain connects TRBV5-1 to TRBJ1-1; the D gene is possibly TRBD1 (5 bases). V lost 4 bases to trimming and J lost 0 bases, with 13 bases between them. CDR1 SGHRS and CDR2 YFSETQ come from the germline V gene. CDR3 length: 15 residues. The CDR3 sequence is CASSRDVRMNTEAFF. CDR3 sequence (DNA): TGCGCCAGCAGCCGGGACGTTCGTATGAACACTGAAGCTTTCTTT. The variable domain in full, completed from reference TRBV5-1 and TRBJ1-1, reads KAGVTQTPRYLIKTRGQQVTLSCSPISGHRSVSWYQQTPGQGLQFLFEYFSETQRNKGNFPGRFSGRQFSNSRSEMNVSTLELGDSALYLCASSRDVRMNTEAFFGQGTRLTVV.

In its sample, this clonotype was seen a few times. The V and J genes are TRBV27 and TRBJ2-4; 9 bases line up with TRBD1. There are 14 residues in the CDR3. CDR1 MNHEY and CDR2 SMNVEV come from the germline V gene (reference sequence). Losses at the gene ends were 6 bases for V and 7 bases for J; bases not matched to a gene: 7. CDR3 sequence: CASRTTGGTNIQYF. The CDR3 DNA follows: TGTGCCAGCAGAACTACAGGGGGCACTAACATTCAGTACTTC.

CDR3 in DNA: TGTGCCTGGAGGGGACACCTACGAAATGAGCAGTTCTTC. Translation: CAWRGHLRNEQFF. The genes are TRBV30 and TRBJ2-1; D possibly corresponds to TRBD1 (6 bases). With 3 bases removed from V and 7 bases from J, the gap between germline ends came to 13 bases. This CDR3 is 13 amino acids long. The germline CDR1 and CDR2 sequences are GTSNPN and SVGIG (reference sequence).

The rearrangement joins TRBV7-9 to TRBJ2-1; 12 bases align to TRBD2. J lost 0 bases, V lost 5 bases, and 11 bases had no gene match. This CDR3 comprises 19 residues. CDR1 and CDR2 (germline): SEHNR, FQNEAQ (reference sequence). CDR3 sequence (DNA): TGTGCCAGCAGCCCCTTGGGGCTAGCGGGAGGGAGCTCCTACAATGAGCAGTTCTTC. This codes for CASSPLGLAGGSSYNEQFF.

This clonotype has more than one count but fewer than ten. The chain couples TRBV15 to TRBJ1-6; tentatively, D is TRBD1 (5 bases). Trimming pared 6 bases from V and 7 bases from J, leaving 16 bases between. The CDR3 consists of 15 residues. From germline, CDR1 is LNHNV and CDR2 YYDKDF (reference sequence). The CDR3 loop is CATSAAGRTNSPLHF. The CDR3 coding sequence is TGTGCCACCAGTGCAGCGGGACGGACCAATTCACCCCTCCACTTT.

The CDR3 nucleotides are TGTGCCAGTAGTATAGGTGGGGCCGGTATCTCCGGGGAGCTGTTTTTT. This translates into CASSIGGAGISGELFF. The rearrangement joins TRBV19 to TRBJ2-2; D is possibly TRBD1 (5 bases). Germline loops: CDR1 LNHDA, CDR2 SQIVND (reference sequence). Trimming removed 1 base from V and 6 bases from J, with 15 bases in between. The CDR3 runs 16 residues.

Relative to its sample, this clonotype is medium-sized. The V call is TRBV27, the J call TRBJ1-5; possibly TRBD1 for D (6 bases). Between the trimmed V and J ends, which lost 0 bases and 1 base, there was a span of 16 bases. There are 18 residues in the CDR3. The germline gives CDR1 MNHEY, CDR2 SMNVEV (reference sequence). In DNA form, the CDR3 reads TGTGCCAGCAGTTTATCGGGGGCATGGGGCCCGAGCAATCAGCCCCAGCATTTT. As protein: CASSLSGAWGPSNQPQHF.

V usage is TRBV5-1 and J usage is TRBJ2-7; weak D call: TRBD1 (6 bases). This CDR3 region has 15 residues. In germline, CDR1 is SGHRS, CDR2 YFSETQ. V was trimmed by 0 bases and J by 2 bases, leaving 12 bases between them. This CDR3 is CASSLVPRQAYEQYF. CDR3 nucleotide sequence: TGCGCCAGCAGCTTGGTCCCCAGACAGGCCTACGAGCAGTACTTC.

This chain connects TRBV15 to TRBJ2-4; tentatively, D is TRBD2 (5 bases). With 5 bases removed from V and 9 bases from J, the gap between germline ends came to 20 bases. There are 15 residues in the CDR3. Germline CDR1 reads LNHNV; CDR2 reads YYDKDF (reference sequence). CDR3 sequence: CATSPPAVGEGIQYF. The CDR3 nucleotides are TGTGCCACCAGCCCACCAGCCGTAGGTGAGGGCATTCAGTACTTC.

J is TRBJ2-5 and V is TRBV12-3 or TRBV12-4, with 10 nucleotides matching TRBD1. V shed 6 bases and J 5 bases; nucleotides not matched to a gene: 6. CDR3 length equals 14 residues. CDR3 coding DNA: TGTGCCAGCAGCCTGACAGGGGGCGGTGAGACCCAGTACTTC. It codes for CASSLTGGGETQYF.

This clonotype appeared a few times. The chain joins TRBV27 to TRBJ2-7, with 7 bases matching TRBD1. In germline, CDR1 is MNHEY, CDR2 SMNVEV (reference sequence). V trimming: 6 bases; J trimming: 4 bases; junction bases outside the gene matches: 9. This CDR3 has 14 amino acids. CDR3 amino acids: CASSRRGGGYEQYF. In DNA, the CDR3 is TGTGCCAGCAGCCGGAGAGGGGGCGGGTACGAGCAGTACTTC.

There are a few counts of this clonotype. CDR3 coding DNA: TGTGCCAGCGAGCGGGGGGACTACATTGGCACAGATACGCAGTATTTT. Translating it yields CASERGDYIGTDTQYF. The V gene is TRBV9, the J gene TRBJ2-3, with TRBD2 identical over 9 bases. The CDR3 spans 16 residues. Germline lookup yields CDR1 SGDLS and CDR2 YYNGEE. J was trimmed by 1 base and V by 7 bases; bases with no gene match: 10.

This clonotype was seen a handful of times. The rearrangement uses TRBV15 and TRBJ2-6; D is undetermined. Germline CDR1 and CDR2: LNHNV and YYDKDF (reference sequence). V was pared by 1 base and J by 0 bases, with 10 bases between. The length of the CDR3 is 17 residues. CDR3: CATSRGEPNSGANVLTF. CDR3 in DNA: TGTGCCACCAGCAGAGGTGAACCGAACTCTGGGGCCAACGTCCTGACTTTC.

V is TRBV7-9 and J is TRBJ2-1, with D possibly matching TRBD1 (6 bases). This CDR3 is 15 amino acids long. The V end lost 5 bases, the J end lost 4 bases, and 15 bases lay between the germline ends. CDR1 is SEHNR and CDR2 is FQNEAQ in the germline V gene (reference sequence). The CDR3 protein is CASSRVQGQYNEQFF. CDR3 sequence (DNA): TGTGCCAGCAGCCGGGTACAGGGCCAGTACAATGAGCAGTTCTTC.

The chain has TRBV5-5 and TRBJ1-5; TRBD1 might be the D (6 bases). V gave up 4 bases and J gave up 5 bases, with 19 bases separating them. CDR1 is SGHKS, CDR2 YYEKEE, per germline (reference sequence). The length of the CDR3 is 16 residues. The CDR3 DNA reads as TGTGCCAGCAGCGGCTTTGGAGGGGGAAGGTATCAGCCCCAGCATTTT. Protein sequence: CASSGFGGGRYQPQHF.

The gene calls are TRBV24-1 and TRBJ1-5; 7 positions agree with TRBD1. Germline assignment: CDR1 KGHDR and CDR2 SFDVKD. The CDR3 length is 14 residues. Trimming at V came to 4 bases and at J to 4 bases, leaving 3 bases not matched to a gene. The CDR3 DNA follows: TGTGCCACCAGTGAGGGACAGATTAATCAGCCCCAGCATTTT. Amino acids: CATSEGQINQPQHF.

The chain recombines TRBV28 with TRBJ1-6, with D possibly being TRBD1 (5 bases). CDR3 length: 13 amino acids. Trimming removed 2 bases at V and 12 bases at J, with 11 bases between. CDR1 MDHEN and CDR2 SYDVKM come from the germline V gene. CDR3 nucleotides: TGTGCCAGCAGTTTAGGGACTGAAGGACCCCTCCACTTT. Protein product: CASSLGTEGPLHF.

The CDR3 loop reads CASSPGPRGSDGYTF. In DNA form, the CDR3 reads TGTGCCAGCAGCCCGGGGCCGAGAGGGAGCGACGGCTACACCTTC. V and J are TRBV7-8 and TRBJ1-2; TRBD1 is a possible D gene (5 bases). Germline V gene data show CDR1 as SGHVS and CDR2 as FQNEAQ. The V end lost 5 bases, the J end lost 8 bases, and 21 bases lay between the germline ends. The CDR3 is 15 amino acids.

The chain joins TRBV28 to TRBJ2-7; TRBD1 aligns across 8 bases. This CDR3 is 13 amino acids long. Germline V CDR1 and CDR2: MDHEN, SYDVKM. The ends lost 8 bases at V and 4 bases at J; junction bases unmatched: 7. The CDR3 sequence: CASASGGLYEQYF. Written as DNA, the CDR3 is TGTGCCAGCGCTTCAGGGGGCCTTTACGAGCAGTACTTC.

This clonotype was observed a few times. This sequence joins TRBV2 and TRBJ2-5, with 9 bases fitting TRBD1. The V segment lost 6 bases and the J segment 7 bases; nucleotides outside the gene matches: 9. In germline, CDR1 is SNHLY, CDR2 FYNNEI. The CDR3 is 14 amino acids. In DNA form, the CDR3 reads TGTGCCAGCAGGGTCCCGGGACAGGGAGGGACCCAGTACTTC. It is translated as CASRVPGQGGTQYF.

This clonotype turned up a few times. J is TRBJ1-2 and V is TRBV29-1, with a possible D match to TRBD1 (5 bases). Germline V gene lookup returns CDR1 SQVTM and CDR2 ANQGSEA. This CDR3 comprises 12 residues. Trimming left V 5 bases short and J 6 bases short, with 13 bases between. This CDR3 is CSVTGSEDGYTF. CDR3 in DNA: TGCAGCGTTACAGGAAGTGAAGATGGCTACACCTTC. The full variable domain, with the rest looked up from reference TRBV29-1 and TRBJ1-2, is SAVISQKPSRDICQRGTSLTIQCQVDSQVTMMFWYRQQPGQSLTLIATANQGSEATYESGFVIDKFPISRPNLTFSTLTVSNMSPEDSSIYLCSVTGSEDGYTFGSGTRLTVV.

J is TRBJ1-4 and V is TRBV6-1; D gene unclear. This CDR3 has 13 residues. V lost 4 bases to trimming and J lost 11 bases, with 14 bases between them. Looked up from germline, CDR1 is MNHNS and CDR2 is SASEGT. The CDR3 region is CASSATGPRKLFF. CDR3 DNA: TGTGCCAGCAGTGCCACGGGTCCGCGGAAACTGTTTTTT.